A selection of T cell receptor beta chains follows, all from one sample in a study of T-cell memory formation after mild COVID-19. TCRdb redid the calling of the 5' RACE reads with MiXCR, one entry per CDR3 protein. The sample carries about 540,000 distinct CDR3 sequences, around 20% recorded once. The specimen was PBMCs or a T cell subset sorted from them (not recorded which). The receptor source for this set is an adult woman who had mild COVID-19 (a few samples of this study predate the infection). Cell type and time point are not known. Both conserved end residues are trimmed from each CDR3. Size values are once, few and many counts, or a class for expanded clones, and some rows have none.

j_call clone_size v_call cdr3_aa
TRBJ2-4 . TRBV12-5 ASGLGLAKNIQY
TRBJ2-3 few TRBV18 ASSPTGTSRADTQY
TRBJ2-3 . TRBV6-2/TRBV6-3 ASSYPIRPLGAGVTDTQY
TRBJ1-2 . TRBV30 AWRTLPGQREGKSRGYT
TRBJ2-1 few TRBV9 ASSPPGQLIGEQF
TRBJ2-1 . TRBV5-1 ASSLAPASGMNNEQF
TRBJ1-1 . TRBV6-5 ASRYGTRGTEAF
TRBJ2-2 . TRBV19 ASSFTAAGGTYTGELF
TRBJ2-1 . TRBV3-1 ASSHQPGHVAGVEEQF
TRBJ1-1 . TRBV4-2 ASSQDASTYVNTEAF
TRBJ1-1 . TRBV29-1 SVVWAGNTEAF
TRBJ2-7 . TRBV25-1 ASIGGTLPYEQY
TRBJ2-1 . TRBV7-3 ASSYLAGGEGEQF
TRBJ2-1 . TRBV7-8 ASSFEGYDEQF
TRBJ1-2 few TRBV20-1 SASSLINYGYT
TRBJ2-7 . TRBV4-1 ASSQGENYEQY
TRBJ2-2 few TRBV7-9 ASSLDWDTGELF